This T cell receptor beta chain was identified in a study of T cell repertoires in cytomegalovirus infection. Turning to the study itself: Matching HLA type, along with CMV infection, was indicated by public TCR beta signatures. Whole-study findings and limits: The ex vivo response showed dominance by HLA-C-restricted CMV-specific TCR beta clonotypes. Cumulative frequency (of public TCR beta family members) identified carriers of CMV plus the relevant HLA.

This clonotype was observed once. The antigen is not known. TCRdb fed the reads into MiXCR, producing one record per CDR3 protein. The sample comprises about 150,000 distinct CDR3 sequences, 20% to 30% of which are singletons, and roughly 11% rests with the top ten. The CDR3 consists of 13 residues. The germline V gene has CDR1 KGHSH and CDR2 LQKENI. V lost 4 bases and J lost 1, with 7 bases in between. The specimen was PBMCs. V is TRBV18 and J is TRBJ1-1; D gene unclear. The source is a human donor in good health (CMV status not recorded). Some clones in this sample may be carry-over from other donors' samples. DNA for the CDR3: TGTGCCAGCTCACGGGCGGGGAACACTGAAGCTTTCTTT. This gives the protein CASSRAGNTEAFF.